The present TCR beta chain was sequenced within a study of technical replicates of blood from a few donors. The CDR3 sequence is 17 residues long. The V gene end was trimmed by 0 bases and the J gene end by 0 bases; junction bases not matched to a gene: 4. CDR1 is SGHAT and CDR2 is FQNNGV in the germline V gene. Method: immunoSEQ multiplex PCR; TCRdb's copy keeps in-frame clones and lacks some. The sample shows around 100,000 clones, around 95% of them seen only once. Sequenced material: T cells isolated from PBMCs. The TCR sequence derives from a human donor in good health. The rearrangement links TRBV11-2 to TRBJ2-2, with 7 bases fitting TRBD2. The CDR3 nucleotides read TGTGCCAGCAGCTTAGATCCTACTAGCGCGAACACCGGGGAGCTGTTTTTT. This gives the protein CASSLDPTSANTGELFF.